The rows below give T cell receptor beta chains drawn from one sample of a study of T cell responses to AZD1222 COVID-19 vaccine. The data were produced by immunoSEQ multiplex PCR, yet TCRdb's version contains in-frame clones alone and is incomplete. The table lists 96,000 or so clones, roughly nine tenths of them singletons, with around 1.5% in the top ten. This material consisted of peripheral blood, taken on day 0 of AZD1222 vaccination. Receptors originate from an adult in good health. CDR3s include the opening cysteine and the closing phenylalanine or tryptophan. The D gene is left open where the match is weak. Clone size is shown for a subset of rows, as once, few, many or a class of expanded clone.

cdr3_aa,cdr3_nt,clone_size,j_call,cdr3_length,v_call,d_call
CASSTWEETQYF,TGTGCCAGCAGCACATGGGAAGAGACCCAGTACTTC,-,TRBJ2-5,12,TRBV27,-
CASSQGAGRWDTGELFF,TGTGCCAGCAGCCAAGGAGCCGGGAGATGGGACACCGGGGAGCTGTTTTTT,-,TRBJ2-2,17,TRBV14,-
CSVIWTESTGELFF,TGCAGCGTAATCTGGACGGAGAGCACCGGGGAGCTGTTTTTT,-,TRBJ2-2,14,TRBV29-1,-
CAISPGGTEAFF,TGTGCCATCAGCCCAGGGGGCACTGAAGCTTTCTTT,once,TRBJ1-1,12,TRBV10-3,TRBD1
CAISSSGANTGELFF,TGTGCCATCAGTTCTAGCGGGGCGAACACCGGGGAGCTGTTTTTT,few,TRBJ2-2,15,TRBV10-3,TRBD2
CASSLPAGGGYTF,TGTGCCAGCAGCTTACCCGCGGGGGGTGGCTACACCTTC,-,TRBJ1-2,13,TRBV3-1/TRBV3-2,-
CASSLATSTTNEKLFF,TGTGCCAGCAGCTTGGCTACGTCGACAACTAATGAAAAACTGTTTTTT,-,TRBJ1-4,16,TRBV11-2,-
CASSQVASGDYNEQFF,TGCGCCAGCAGCCAAGTCGCTAGCGGGGATTACAATGAGCAGTTCTTC,-,TRBJ2-1,16,TRBV4-1,TRBD2
CASSSAGTSEKLFF,TGTGCCAGTAGTTCGGCCGGGACCAGCGAAAAACTGTTTTTT,-,TRBJ1-4,14,TRBV19,-
CASSSGTADGYTF,TGTGCCAGCAGTTCCGGGACAGCCGATGGCTACACCTTC,-,TRBJ1-2,13,TRBV28,TRBD1
CASSYSGPRMRETQYF,TGTGCCAGCAGTTACTCGGGCCCCCGTATGAGAGAGACCCAGTACTTC,-,TRBJ2-5,16,TRBV6-5,-
CASTTSRTEYTEAFF,TGTGCCAGTACCACATCCAGGACAGAATACACTGAAGCTTTCTTT,-,TRBJ1-1,15,TRBV19,-
CASSRGDTEAFF,TGCGCCAGCAGTAGGGGGGACACTGAAGCTTTCTTT,-,TRBJ1-1,12,TRBV10-2,-
CAWSESNTEAFF,TGTGCCTGGAGTGAAAGTAACACTGAAGCTTTCTTT,-,TRBJ1-1,12,TRBV30,-
CASSQHSITEAFF,TGTGCCAGCAGCCAACACAGTATCACTGAAGCTTTCTTT,-,TRBJ1-1,13,TRBV3-1/TRBV3-2,-
CASSLGASGDLGTDTQYF,TGTGCCAGTAGTTTAGGGGCTAGCGGGGACCTTGGCACAGATACGCAGTATTTT,-,TRBJ2-3,18,TRBV19,TRBD2
CASDGHLNTEAFF,TGTGCCAGCGATGGGCACCTGAACACTGAAGCTTTCTTT,-,TRBJ1-1,13,TRBV6-5,-
CASSPRLSGANVLTF,TGTGCCAGCAGCCCAAGGCTTTCTGGGGCCAACGTCCTGACTTTC,-,TRBJ2-6,15,TRBV7-3,-
CASSLAGTKQETQYF,TGCGCCAGCAGCTTGGCCGGGACTAAGCAAGAGACCCAGTACTTC,-,TRBJ2-5,15,TRBV5-1,TRBD2
CASSPIPRGSYEQYF,TGTGCCAGCAGCCCTATACCTCGGGGGTCCTACGAGCAGTACTTC,-,TRBJ2-7,15,TRBV9,-
CASSLDGANVLTF,TGCGCCAGCAGCTTGGATGGGGCCAACGTCCTGACTTTC,-,TRBJ2-6,13,TRBV5-1,-
CASSYGQGNSPLHF,TGTGCCAGCAGTTACGGTCAGGGGAATTCACCCCTCCACTTT,-,TRBJ1-6,14,TRBV6-5,-
CASRRTTGAANYGYTF,TGTGCCAGTAGACGAACTACAGGGGCAGCTAACTATGGCTACACCTTC,-,TRBJ1-2,16,TRBV19,TRBD1
CASSLGQRRVLGEQFF,TGTGCCAGCAGCTTAGGTCAGCGTAGAGTGTTGGGTGAGCAGTTCTTC,-,TRBJ2-1,16,TRBV7-2,-
CASSFGGTNTYNEQFF,TGCGCCAGCAGCTTTGGCGGGACAAATACTTACAATGAGCAGTTCTTC,-,TRBJ2-1,16,TRBV5-1,-
CASSPAPGVENTEAFF,TGTGCCAGCTCACCGGCGCCCGGGGTTGAGAACACTGAAGCTTTCTTT,-,TRBJ1-1,16,TRBV18,-
CASSVVEGLGYTF,TGTGCCAGCAGCGTAGTTGAAGGGTTAGGCTACACCTTC,-,TRBJ1-2,13,TRBV9,-
CAWSVPETWGEQYF,TGTGCCTGGAGTGTACCCGAGACTTGGGGCGAGCAGTACTTC,once,TRBJ2-7,14,TRBV30,-
CASSLSNSNNSPLHF,TGCGCCAGCAGCTTGTCCAACAGTAATAATTCACCCCTCCACTTT,-,TRBJ1-6,15,TRBV5-1,-
CASSPRVAGTYGYTF,TGTGCCAGCAGTCCACGTGTGGCAGGGACCTATGGCTACACCTTC,once,TRBJ1-2,15,TRBV6-5,-
CASSSREQETQYF,TGCGCCAGCAGCTCCCGGGAACAAGAGACCCAGTACTTC,-,TRBJ2-5,13,TRBV5-1,-
CASSLGWGSGNQPQHF,TGTGCCAGCAGCTTGGGTTGGGGGTCGGGCAATCAGCCCCAGCATTTT,-,TRBJ1-5,16,TRBV7-9,-
CASSLGLIALEAFF,TGTGCCAGCAGCTTAGGGCTGATTGCTCTCGAAGCTTTCTTT,-,TRBJ1-1,14,TRBV11-2,-
CAWSAASNSPLHF,TGTGCCTGGAGTGCAGCCTCGAATTCACCCCTCCACTTT,-,TRBJ1-6,13,TRBV30,-
CASSTRTTNSPLHF,TGTGCCAGCAGCACCCGTACAACTAATTCACCCCTCCACTTT,-,TRBJ1-6,14,TRBV5-8,-
CASSLEAGWRGYNSPLHF,TGTGCCAGCAGCTTAGAGGCAGGGTGGCGGGGTTATAATTCACCCCTCCACTTT,-,TRBJ1-6,18,TRBV11-2,-
CSGTTGGNEKLFF,TGCAGCGGGACGACAGGGGGTAATGAAAAACTGTTTTTT,-,TRBJ1-4,13,TRBV29-1,TRBD1
CASSVRVFQPQHF,TGTGCCAGCAGTGTTAGGGTTTTTCAGCCCCAGCATTTT,-,TRBJ1-5,13,TRBV2,-
CASSLEGVEQPQHF,TGCGCCAGCAGCTTGGAGGGGGTTGAGCAGCCCCAGCATTTT,-,TRBJ1-5,14,TRBV5-1,-
CASSIGNQPQHF,TGCGCCAGCAGCATCGGTAATCAGCCCCAGCATTTT,-,TRBJ1-5,12,TRBV10-2,-
CASSEGTGISPLHF,TGTGCCAGCAGTGAGGGGACAGGGATCTCACCCCTCCACTTT,few,TRBJ1-6,14,TRBV6-1,TRBD1
CASSTQGIGEKLFF,TGCGCCAGCAGCACACAGGGAATAGGGGAAAAACTGTTTTTT,-,TRBJ1-4,14,TRBV5-1,-
CASSFAQGDDTEAFF,TGTGCCAGCAGTTTTGCCCAGGGGGATGACACTGAAGCTTTCTTT,-,TRBJ1-1,15,TRBV28,TRBD1
CASSPMGSYNEQFF,TGTGCCAGCAGCCCCATGGGGAGTTACAATGAGCAGTTCTTC,once,TRBJ2-1,14,TRBV11-3,-
CSVLDRLSSYEQYF,TGCAGCGTTCTAGACAGATTGAGCTCCTACGAGCAGTACTTC,-,TRBJ2-7,14,TRBV29-1,-
CASSLQTGDGYTF,TGTGCCAGCAGTTTACAGACAGGGGACGGCTACACCTTC,-,TRBJ1-2,13,TRBV12-3/TRBV12-4,TRBD1
CASNREIVSNQPQHF,TGTGCCAGTAATAGGGAAATAGTAAGCAATCAGCCCCAGCATTTT,few,TRBJ1-5,15,TRBV19,-
CASSSRQIFNYGYTF,TGTGCCAGCAGCTCGAGACAGATTTTCAACTATGGCTACACCTTC,-,TRBJ1-2,15,TRBV7-2,-
CASSVGGSLQETQYF,TGTGCCAGCAGCGTAGGAGGGTCCCTCCAAGAGACCCAGTACTTC,-,TRBJ2-5,15,TRBV9,-